This T cell receptor beta chain was recorded in a study of shared clonotypes between healthy human individuals. Study information: Donor ages ranged 18 to 49 years: a couple of women, a few men. Plates per donor: three CD4 naive, three CD4 memory, two CD8 naive, one CD8 memory.

In the case of this clone: Its antigen is as yet unknown.

Positive CCR7 selection of CD45RO-negative cells yielded the naive CD8 cells, and terminally differentiated effector memory CD45RA+ cells were excluded. Donation came from healthy HIV-negative adults that had no recent acute infections or vaccinations. Repertoires were generated with immunoSEQ multiplex PCR, while TCRdb's copy carries only in-frame clones and drops some. This table has about 2 million clones, about 95% appearing once. Germline assignment: CDR1 MGHRA and CDR2 YSYEKL. V was cut by 1 base and J by 4 bases, with 7 bases left in between. This CDR3 is 13 amino acids long. General study findings and limits: The study generally estimated greater richness for naive than memory subsets.

The sequenced material came from naive CD8+ T cells sorted from blood. This TCR was sampled from a man aged 18 to 30 in good health. The chain couples TRBV4-1 to TRBJ1-2; D uncertain. Here the CDR3 reads CASSQAEGYGYTF. The CDR3 DNA follows: TGCGCCAGCAGCCAAGCGGAGGGCTATGGCTACACCTTC.